These T cell receptor beta chains were read from a single sample in a study of T cell responses to AZD1222 COVID-19 vaccine. Some clones are missing from TCRdb's copy, which holds only in-frame ones; the method was immunoSEQ multiplex PCR. The sample lists about 97,000 clones; approximately 91% were seen once. The sample consisted of peripheral blood, taken on day 0 of AZD1222 vaccination. These receptors were taken from an adult in good health. Both conserved end residues are part of each CDR3. The order of the fields is D gene, clone size, J gene, V gene, CDR3 protein, CDR3 DNA. D genes are given only for firm matches. Rows give clone size only sometimes, using once, few, many, or a class for an expanded clone.

d_call: -; clone_size: -; j_call: TRBJ1-2; v_call: TRBV6-2/TRBV6-3; cdr3_aa: CASSYSWGYTF; cdr3_nt: TGTGCCAGCAGTTACTCCTGGGGCTACACCTTC
d_call: -; clone_size: few; j_call: TRBJ2-7; v_call: TRBV12-3/TRBV12-4; cdr3_aa: CASSSRDSEYF; cdr3_nt: TGTGCCAGCAGTTCCCGGGACTCAGAGTACTTC
d_call: -; clone_size: -; j_call: TRBJ1-1; v_call: TRBV11-2; cdr3_aa: CASSLAGGPGGEAFF; cdr3_nt: TGTGCCAGCAGCTTAGCAGGTGGCCCGGGGGGAGAAGCTTTCTTT
d_call: -; clone_size: -; j_call: TRBJ1-3; v_call: TRBV18; cdr3_aa: CASSPGQSSGNTIYF; cdr3_nt: TGTGCCAGCTCACCTGGGCAGAGCTCTGGAAACACCATATATTTT
d_call: TRBD1; clone_size: -; j_call: TRBJ1-5; v_call: TRBV6-4; cdr3_aa: CASHTDRVVNQPQHF; cdr3_nt: TGTGCCAGCCACACCGACAGGGTGGTCAATCAGCCCCAGCATTTT
d_call: -; clone_size: -; j_call: TRBJ1-1; v_call: TRBV20-1; cdr3_aa: CSASFQTVHTEAFF; cdr3_nt: TGCAGTGCTAGTTTTCAGACGGTCCACACTGAAGCTTTCTTT
d_call: -; clone_size: -; j_call: TRBJ2-3; v_call: TRBV18; cdr3_aa: CASSPQKLTDTQYF; cdr3_nt: TGTGCCAGCTCACCACAGAAACTCACAGATACGCAGTATTTT
d_call: -; clone_size: -; j_call: TRBJ1-1; v_call: TRBV28; cdr3_aa: CASSFPEPMNTEAFF; cdr3_nt: TGTGCCAGCAGTTTCCCCGAACCCATGAACACTGAAGCTTTCTTT
d_call: -; clone_size: -; j_call: TRBJ1-4; v_call: TRBV7-9; cdr3_aa: CASSYWAGEKLFF; cdr3_nt: TGTGCCAGCAGCTACTGGGCGGGTGAAAAACTGTTTTTT
d_call: -; clone_size: -; j_call: TRBJ1-3; v_call: TRBV29-1; cdr3_aa: CSVGIGVGNTIYF; cdr3_nt: TGCAGCGTTGGAATTGGGGTTGGAAACACCATATATTTT
d_call: TRBD1; clone_size: -; j_call: TRBJ1-1; v_call: TRBV6-5; cdr3_aa: CASSPGTANTEAFF; cdr3_nt: TGTGCCAGCAGCCCCGGGACAGCCAACACTGAAGCTTTCTTT
d_call: -; clone_size: -; j_call: TRBJ2-3; v_call: TRBV18; cdr3_aa: CASSPVPQTDTQYF; cdr3_nt: TGTGCCAGCTCCCCCGTCCCCCAGACAGATACGCAGTATTTT
d_call: -; clone_size: -; j_call: TRBJ2-5; v_call: TRBV13; cdr3_aa: CASSLVDEAEETQYF; cdr3_nt: TGTGCCAGCAGCTTAGTCGACGAAGCCGAAGAGACCCAGTACTTC
d_call: TRBD1; clone_size: -; j_call: TRBJ1-1; v_call: TRBV7-3; cdr3_aa: CASSLQGGNTEAFF; cdr3_nt: TGTGCCAGCAGCCTCCAGGGGGGGAACACTGAAGCTTTCTTT
d_call: TRBD2; clone_size: -; j_call: TRBJ2-1; v_call: TRBV4-1; cdr3_aa: CASAPAGLAGGYTYNEQFF; cdr3_nt: TGCGCCAGCGCTCCCGCTGGGCTAGCGGGGGGCTATACCTACAATGAGCAGTTCTTC
d_call: TRBD1; clone_size: -; j_call: TRBJ2-2; v_call: TRBV7-3; cdr3_aa: CASSLQGANTGELFF; cdr3_nt: TGTGCCAGCAGCTTACAGGGGGCCAACACCGGGGAGCTGTTTTTT
d_call: TRBD1; clone_size: -; j_call: TRBJ1-2; v_call: TRBV27; cdr3_aa: CASSKTGGNYGYTF; cdr3_nt: TGTGCCAGCAGTAAAACAGGGGGAAACTATGGCTACACCTTC
d_call: TRBD1; clone_size: -; j_call: TRBJ1-6; v_call: TRBV6-5; cdr3_aa: CASRGQGQNSPLHF; cdr3_nt: TGTGCCAGCAGGGGACAGGGACAAAATTCACCCCTCCACTTT
d_call: TRBD1; clone_size: once; j_call: TRBJ2-7; v_call: TRBV9; cdr3_aa: CASSVGAGQGAEQYF; cdr3_nt: TGTGCCAGCAGCGTAGGTGCGGGACAGGGGGCCGAGCAGTACTTC
d_call: TRBD1; clone_size: few; j_call: TRBJ2-3; v_call: TRBV24-1; cdr3_aa: CATSERTGDITDTQYF; cdr3_nt: TGTGCCACCAGTGAACGAACAGGGGACATCACAGATACGCAGTATTTT
d_call: TRBD1; clone_size: -; j_call: TRBJ2-1; v_call: TRBV10-2; cdr3_aa: CASSADRGPSEQFF; cdr3_nt: TGCGCCAGCAGTGCCGACAGGGGGCCTAGTGAGCAGTTCTTC
d_call: -; clone_size: -; j_call: TRBJ2-7; v_call: TRBV5-5; cdr3_aa: CASSPRNIGSEQYF; cdr3_nt: TGTGCCAGCAGCCCGCGGAATATAGGTTCCGAGCAGTACTTC
d_call: TRBD1; clone_size: -; j_call: TRBJ1-1; v_call: TRBV18; cdr3_aa: CASSPWTGNTEAFF; cdr3_nt: TGTGCCAGCTCACCTTGGACAGGGAACACTGAAGCTTTCTTT
d_call: -; clone_size: -; j_call: TRBJ2-7; v_call: TRBV6-5; cdr3_aa: CASSSLRARNYEQYF; cdr3_nt: TGTGCCAGCAGTTCTCTCCGGGCCCGTAACTACGAGCAGTACTTC
d_call: -; clone_size: -; j_call: TRBJ2-1; v_call: TRBV4-1; cdr3_aa: CASSLTRVVGYNEQFF; cdr3_nt: TGCGCCAGCAGCCTAACCAGGGTTGTAGGGTACAATGAGCAGTTCTTC
d_call: TRBD1; clone_size: -; j_call: TRBJ1-2; v_call: TRBV7-8; cdr3_aa: CASSLTGGNYGYTF; cdr3_nt: TGTGCCAGCAGCTTGACAGGGGGAAACTATGGCTACACCTTC
d_call: TRBD1; clone_size: -; j_call: TRBJ1-5; v_call: TRBV30; cdr3_aa: CAWSVQGGNQPQHF; cdr3_nt: TGTGCCTGGAGTGTACAGGGGGGCAATCAGCCCCAGCATTTT
d_call: -; clone_size: once; j_call: TRBJ1-1; v_call: TRBV5-1; cdr3_aa: CASSLAANTEAFF; cdr3_nt: TGCGCCAGCAGCTTGGCTGCGAACACTGAAGCTTTCTTT
d_call: TRBD1; clone_size: -; j_call: TRBJ2-2; v_call: TRBV7-3; cdr3_aa: CATSAYGTENTGELFF; cdr3_nt: TGTGCCACCTCAGCTTATGGGACAGAAAACACCGGGGAGCTGTTTTTT
d_call: TRBD1; clone_size: once; j_call: TRBJ1-2; v_call: TRBV3-1/TRBV3-2; cdr3_aa: CASRSQGSGGYTF; cdr3_nt: TGTGCCAGCAGGTCACAGGGGAGCGGCGGCTACACCTTC
d_call: -; clone_size: -; j_call: TRBJ1-2; v_call: TRBV4-1; cdr3_aa: CASSPPSEPWGYTF; cdr3_nt: TGCGCCAGCAGCCCTCCGAGTGAGCCGTGGGGCTACACCTTC
d_call: -; clone_size: -; j_call: TRBJ1-1; v_call: TRBV28; cdr3_aa: CASRVQGNTEAFF; cdr3_nt: TGTGCCAGCAGAGTCCAGGGGAACACTGAAGCTTTCTTT
d_call: -; clone_size: -; j_call: TRBJ1-2; v_call: TRBV6-2/TRBV6-3; cdr3_aa: CASSNFGGYTF; cdr3_nt: TGTGCCAGCAGTAATTTCGGTGGCTACACCTTC
d_call: -; clone_size: few; j_call: TRBJ2-2; v_call: TRBV19; cdr3_aa: CASSTLGELFF; cdr3_nt: TGTGCCAGTAGTACTCTCGGGGAGCTGTTTTTT
d_call: -; clone_size: -; j_call: TRBJ1-2; v_call: TRBV2; cdr3_aa: CASSGVQQYGYTF; cdr3_nt: TGTGCCAGCAGTGGGGTACAGCAGTATGGCTACACCTTC
d_call: -; clone_size: -; j_call: TRBJ1-3; v_call: TRBV19; cdr3_aa: CASSIGGSGNTIYF; cdr3_nt: TGTGCCAGTAGTATCGGGGGCTCTGGAAACACCATATATTTT
d_call: -; clone_size: once; j_call: TRBJ2-7; v_call: TRBV15; cdr3_aa: CATSRETPPNSYEQYF; cdr3_nt: TGTGCCACCAGCAGAGAAACTCCCCCTAATTCCTACGAGCAGTACTTC
d_call: -; clone_size: -; j_call: TRBJ1-5; v_call: TRBV28; cdr3_aa: CASSLRGLNQPQHF; cdr3_nt: TGTGCCAGCAGTTTAAGGGGTCTAAATCAGCCCCAGCATTTT
d_call: -; clone_size: few; j_call: TRBJ1-5; v_call: TRBV15; cdr3_aa: CATSQRGYSNQPQHF; cdr3_nt: TGTGCCACCTCTCAGAGAGGCTATAGCAATCAGCCCCAGCATTTT
d_call: TRBD1; clone_size: -; j_call: TRBJ2-1; v_call: TRBV20-1; cdr3_aa: CSSGGNEQFF; cdr3_nt: TGCAGTTCAGGGGGCAATGAGCAGTTCTTC
d_call: -; clone_size: -; j_call: TRBJ2-5; v_call: TRBV15; cdr3_aa: CATSSPSGVGETQYF; cdr3_nt: TGTGCCACCAGCAGCCCTTCAGGGGTCGGAGAGACCCAGTACTTC
d_call: TRBD1; clone_size: -; j_call: TRBJ2-5; v_call: TRBV12-5; cdr3_aa: CASGYRQGARETQYF; cdr3_nt: TGTGCTAGTGGTTATAGACAGGGGGCTCGTGAGACCCAGTACTTC
d_call: -; clone_size: -; j_call: TRBJ2-2; v_call: TRBV27; cdr3_aa: CASSLGLGGAGTGELFF; cdr3_nt: TGTGCCAGCAGTTTAGGTTTAGGGGGGGCGGGCACCGGGGAGCTGTTTTTT
d_call: -; clone_size: few; j_call: TRBJ1-5; v_call: TRBV7-8; cdr3_aa: CASSLGERGSNQPQHF; cdr3_nt: TGTGCCAGCAGCTTGGGGGAGCGGGGGAGCAATCAGCCCCAGCATTTT
d_call: -; clone_size: -; j_call: TRBJ2-1; v_call: TRBV6-6; cdr3_aa: CASSFEPRQQFF; cdr3_nt: TGTGCCAGCAGTTTCGAACCTAGACAGCAGTTCTTC
d_call: TRBD2; clone_size: -; j_call: TRBJ2-7; v_call: TRBV3-1/TRBV3-2; cdr3_aa: CASSQDGLANHEQYF; cdr3_nt: TGTGCCAGCAGCCAAGACGGACTAGCGAACCACGAGCAGTACTTC
d_call: TRBD2; clone_size: -; j_call: TRBJ2-5; v_call: TRBV7-9; cdr3_aa: CASSLVVAGGQETQYF; cdr3_nt: TGTGCCAGCAGCTTAGTGGTAGCGGGGGGCCAAGAGACCCAGTACTTC
d_call: TRBD2; clone_size: -; j_call: TRBJ2-1; v_call: TRBV19; cdr3_aa: CASSIRGTSGASYNEQFF; cdr3_nt: TGTGCCAGTAGTATAAGAGGGACGAGCGGGGCCTCCTACAATGAGCAGTTCTTC
d_call: TRBD1; clone_size: -; j_call: TRBJ2-3; v_call: TRBV5-1; cdr3_aa: CASSPTGGFTDTQYF; cdr3_nt: TGCGCCAGCTCCCCTACAGGGGGCTTCACAGATACGCAGTATTTT
d_call: -; clone_size: -; j_call: TRBJ1-3; v_call: TRBV6-1; cdr3_aa: CASSDPTGSGNTIYF; cdr3_nt: TGTGCCAGCAGTGACCCTACAGGCTCTGGAAACACCATATATTTT
d_call: -; clone_size: -; j_call: TRBJ1-1; v_call: TRBV24-1; cdr3_aa: CATSDHRYNTEAFF; cdr3_nt: TGTGCCACCAGTGACCACCGTTATAACACTGAAGCTTTCTTT
d_call: -; clone_size: few; j_call: TRBJ2-3; v_call: TRBV12-3/TRBV12-4; cdr3_aa: CASGGPSTDTQYF; cdr3_nt: TGTGCCTCAGGGGGGCCTAGCACAGATACGCAGTATTTT
d_call: TRBD2; clone_size: -; j_call: TRBJ2-3; v_call: TRBV5-1; cdr3_aa: CASSPGTRVTDTQYF; cdr3_nt: TGCGCCAGCAGCCCCGGGACTAGGGTCACAGATACGCAGTATTTT